This T cell receptor beta chain was identified during a study of blood T cell repertoires in COVID-19. As processed by the authors: Reference gene primer amplification yielded estimated nucleated cell counts. Repertoires were generated with immunoSEQ multiplex PCR, while TCRdb's copy carries only in-frame clones and drops some. V and J calls and clone size follow that table, whereas D and trimming were derived from the DNA. The table lists 200,000 to 250,000 clones, almost 90% of them singletons, with 1.5% in the top ten. CDR3 length: 14 amino acids. Germline V gene data show CDR1 as SGHDN and CDR2 as FVKESK. The V and J ends lost 6 bases and 2 bases respectively, with 12 bases between them.

Sequenced: peripheral blood. This chain uses TRBV14 with TRBJ2-3; D is possibly TRBD1 (6 bases). The sequence was collected from a man younger than 35 with active or convalescent COVID-19. CDR3 nucleotide sequence: TGTGCCAGCAGTCTGGACAGACTCACAGATACGCAGTATTTT. Amino acids: CASSLDRLTDTQYF.